This T cell receptor (beta chain) was identified during a study of shared T cell receptors in the human thymus. The CDR3 covers 16 residues. With V trimmed by 4 bases and J by 2 bases, 6 bases remained unmatched. The germline V gene encodes CDR1 SGHRS and CDR2 YFSETQ. Clones were sequenced by immunoSEQ multiplex PCR, and TCRdb holds only the in-frame ones, with some missing. Of hundreds of thousands of clones listed, 87% were seen once; the top ten hold 0.0094%. This sample also belongs to another study, concerning human thymus T cells. That paper states: Resections removed during corrective heart surgery provided the thymus tissue used. Biased V and J segment usage appeared in thymus and peripheral blood. Unrelated individuals reportedly shared highly overlapping thymic TCR repertoires.

Sample: thymocytes. This receptor was identified in a boy under two years old with a congenital heart defect. The rearrangement joins TRBV5-1 to TRBJ2-3; 11 positions agree with TRBD2. CDR3 bases: TGCGCCAGCAGCCAGGGACTAGCGGTAGACACAGATACGCAGTATTTT. Protein: CASSQGLAVDTDTQYF.